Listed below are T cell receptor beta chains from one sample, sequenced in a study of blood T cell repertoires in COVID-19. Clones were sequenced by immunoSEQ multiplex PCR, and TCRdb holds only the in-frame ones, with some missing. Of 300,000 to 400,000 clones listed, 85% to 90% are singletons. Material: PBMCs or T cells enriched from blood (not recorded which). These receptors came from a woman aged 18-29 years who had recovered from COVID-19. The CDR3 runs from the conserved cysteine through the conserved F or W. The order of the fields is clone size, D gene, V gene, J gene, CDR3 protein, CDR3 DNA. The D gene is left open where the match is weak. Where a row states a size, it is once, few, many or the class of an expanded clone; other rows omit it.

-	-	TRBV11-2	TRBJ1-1	CASSPRLGAGELDTEAFF	TGTGCCAGCAGCCCCCGTTTAGGAGCAGGGGAACTGGACACTGAAGCTTTCTTT
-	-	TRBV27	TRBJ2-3	CASSWGGADTQYF	TGTGCCAGCAGTTGGGGCGGGGCCGATACGCAGTATTTT
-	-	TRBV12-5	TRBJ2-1	CASGPDRGEQFF	TGTGCTAGTGGACCCGATCGGGGGGAGCAGTTCTTC
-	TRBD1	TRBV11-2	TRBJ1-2	CASSSPGQGPLGYGYTF	TGTGCCAGCAGCTCGCCGGGACAGGGACCATTGGGCTATGGCTACACCTTC
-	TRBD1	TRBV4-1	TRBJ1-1	CASSPSSGGNTEAFF	TGCGCCAGCAGCCCTTCCTCAGGGGGGAACACTGAAGCTTTCTTT
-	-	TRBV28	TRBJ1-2	CASTTNRNLLYGYTF	TGTGCCAGCACGACCAACAGGAATCTCCTCTATGGCTACACCTTC
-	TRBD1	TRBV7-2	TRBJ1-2	CASSLAGQGGGYTF	TGTGCCAGCAGCTTAGCCGGACAGGGAGGAGGCTACACCTTC
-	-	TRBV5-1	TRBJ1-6	CASSLDGTSSYNSPLHF	TGCGCCAGCAGCTTGGACGGGACTAGCTCCTATAATTCACCCCTCCACTTT
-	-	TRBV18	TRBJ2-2	CASSPVQGNTGELFF	TGTGCCAGCTCACCAGTTCAGGGGAACACCGGGGAGCTGTTTTTT
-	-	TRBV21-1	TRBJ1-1	CASSKAPTGRNTEAFF	TGTGCCAGCAGCAAAGCCCCCACAGGTAGAAACACTGAAGCTTTCTTT
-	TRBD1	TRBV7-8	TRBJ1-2	CASSLGWFVATGGRGNYGYTF	TGTGCCAGCAGCTTAGGCTGGTTTGTGGCGACAGGGGGGAGGGGTAACTATGGCTACACCTTC
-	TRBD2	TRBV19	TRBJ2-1	CASTWERGGNNEQFF	TGTGCCAGTACATGGGAGCGGGGGGGTAACAATGAGCAGTTCTTC
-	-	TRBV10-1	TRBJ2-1	CASSGPLGLSPGNEQFF	TGCGCCAGCAGTGGCCCGTTGGGGCTTTCCCCCGGGAATGAGCAGTTCTTC
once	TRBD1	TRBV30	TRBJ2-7	CASTGTGGLYEQYF	TGTGCCTCCACCGGGACAGGGGGTTTATACGAGCAGTACTTC
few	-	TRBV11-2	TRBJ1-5	CASSMRVNQPQHF	TGTGCCAGCAGCATGAGGGTTAATCAGCCCCAGCATTTT
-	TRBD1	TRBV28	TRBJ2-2	CASSGSGTVNTGELFF	TGTGCCAGCAGTGGCTCCGGGACAGTGAACACCGGGGAGCTGTTTTTT
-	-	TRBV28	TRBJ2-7	CASSYRPYEQYF	TGTGCCAGCAGTTACAGACCCTACGAGCAGTACTTC
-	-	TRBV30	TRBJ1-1	CAWIGASMNTEAFF	TGTGCCTGGATTGGGGCCTCTATGAACACTGAAGCTTTCTTT
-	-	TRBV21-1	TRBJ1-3	CASSKDLGRGPGNTIYF	TGTGCCAGCAGCAAAGATTTAGGCAGGGGGCCTGGAAACACCATATATTTT
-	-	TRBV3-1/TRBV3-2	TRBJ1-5	CASSQSTMIDQHF	TGTGCCAGCAGCCAAAGCACCATGATCGACCAGCATTTT
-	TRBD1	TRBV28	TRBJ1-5	CASSPGQKSNQPQHF	TGTGCCAGCAGCCCGGGACAGAAGAGCAATCAGCCCCAGCATTTT
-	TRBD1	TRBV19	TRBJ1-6	CASSFDRDYNSPLHF	TGTGCCAGTAGTTTCGACAGGGATTATAATTCACCCCTCCACTTT
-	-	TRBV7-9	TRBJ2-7	CASSLTYEQYF	TGTGCCAGCAGCCTAACCTACGAGCAGTACTTC
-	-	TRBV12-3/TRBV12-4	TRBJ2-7	CASSPQGGYEQYF	TGTGCCAGCAGCCCCCAGGGTGGTTACGAGCAGTACTTC
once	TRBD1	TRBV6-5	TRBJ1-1	CASSYLQGATEAFF	TGTGCCAGCAGTTACTTACAGGGGGCTACTGAAGCTTTCTTT
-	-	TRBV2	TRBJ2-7	CASRVRGDEQYF	TGTGCCAGCAGGGTCAGGGGTGACGAGCAGTACTTC
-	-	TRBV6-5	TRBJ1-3	CASSSAGAGNTIYF	TGTGCCAGCAGTTCCGCAGGGGCTGGAAACACCATATATTTT
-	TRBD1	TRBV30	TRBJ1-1	CAWSGQGGRNTEAFF	TGTGCCTGGAGTGGACAGGGTGGGAGGAACACTGAAGCTTTCTTT
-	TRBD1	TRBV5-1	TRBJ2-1	CASSSRGQPHLGNEQFF	TGCGCCAGCAGCTCCCGGGGACAGCCTCACCTCGGCAATGAGCAGTTCTTC
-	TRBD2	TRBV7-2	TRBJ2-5	CASSSTSGNQETQYF	TGTGCCAGCAGCTCGACTAGCGGCAACCAAGAGACCCAGTACTTC
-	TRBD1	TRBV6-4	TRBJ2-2	CASSDSGGTSTGELFF	TGTGCCAGCAGTGACTCAGGGGGCACGAGCACCGGGGAGCTGTTTTTT
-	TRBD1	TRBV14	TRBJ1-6	CASSLRSGTGNYNSPLHF	TGTGCCAGCAGCCTTCGATCCGGGACAGGGAATTATAATTCACCCCTCCACTTT
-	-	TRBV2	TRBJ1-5	CASRPEGLGQPQHF	TGTGCCAGCAGGCCAGAGGGCTTAGGTCAGCCCCAGCATTTT
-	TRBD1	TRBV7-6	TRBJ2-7	CASSPLTGEYEQYF	TGTGCCAGCAGCCCCCTGACAGGGGAATACGAGCAGTACTTC
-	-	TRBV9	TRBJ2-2	CASSVLQNTGELFF	TGTGCCAGCAGCGTATTACAGAACACCGGGGAGCTGTTTTTT
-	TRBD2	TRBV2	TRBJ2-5	CASSWTSGDQETQYF	TGTGCCAGCAGTTGGACTAGCGGGGATCAAGAGACCCAGTACTTC
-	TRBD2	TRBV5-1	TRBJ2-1	CASSYPGTSGETSSYNEQFF	TGCGCCAGCAGCTACCCCGGGACTAGCGGGGAAACGAGCTCCTACAATGAGCAGTTCTTC
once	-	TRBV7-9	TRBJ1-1	CASSPMWGENTEAFF	TGTGCCAGCAGCCCCATGTGGGGGGAGAACACTGAAGCTTTCTTT
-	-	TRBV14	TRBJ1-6	CASSQDHGASPLHF	TGTGCCAGCAGCCAAGACCATGGGGCTTCACCCCTCCACTTT
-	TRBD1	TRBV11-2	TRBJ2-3	CASSPTLTGGHTQYF	TGTGCCAGCAGCCCAACCTTGACAGGGGGTCATACGCAGTATTTT
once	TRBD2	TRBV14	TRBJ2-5	CASSLAGSVTQYF	TGTGCCAGCAGCCTAGCGGGGTCGGTGACCCAGTACTTC
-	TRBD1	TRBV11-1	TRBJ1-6	CASSSGQGGDSPLHF	TGTGCCAGCAGCTCGGGACAGGGCGGGGATTCACCCCTCCACTTT
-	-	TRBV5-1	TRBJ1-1	CASSLVTGVNTEAFF	TGCGCCAGCAGCTTGGTGACAGGAGTGAACACTGAAGCTTTCTTT
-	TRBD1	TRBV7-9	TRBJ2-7	CASTSDRDIYEQYF	TGTGCCAGCACCTCGGACAGGGACATCTACGAGCAGTACTTC
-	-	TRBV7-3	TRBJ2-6	CASSSPGRAGANVLTF	TGTGCCAGCAGCTCCCCGGGCAGGGCTGGGGCCAACGTCCTGACTTTC
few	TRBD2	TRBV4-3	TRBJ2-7	CASSQVGGGPSYEQYF	TGCGCCAGCAGCCAAGTCGGGGGGGGCCCGTCCTACGAGCAGTACTTC
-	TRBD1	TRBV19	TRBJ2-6	CASSTPPGQGLGSANVLTF	TGTGCCAGTAGCACCCCTCCAGGACAGGGGCTTGGCTCGGCCAACGTCCTGACTTTC
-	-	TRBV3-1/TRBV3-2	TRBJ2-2	CASTALWGVANTGELFF	TGTGCCAGCACCGCGTTGTGGGGGGTGGCGAACACCGGGGAGCTGTTTTTT
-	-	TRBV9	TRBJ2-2	CASSVKPGAGELFF	TGTGCCAGCAGCGTAAAACCCGGGGCCGGGGAGCTGTTTTTT
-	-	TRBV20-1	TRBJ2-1	CSASVAGAGEQFF	TGCAGTGCTAGTGTTGCGGGGGCTGGTGAGCAGTTCTTC
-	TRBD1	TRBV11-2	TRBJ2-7	CASSLAQGQGIYEQYF	TGTGCCAGCAGCTTAGCCCAGGGACAGGGGATCTACGAGCAGTACTTC
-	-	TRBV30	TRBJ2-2	CAWSVLPANTGELFF	TGTGCCTGGAGTGTACTGCCGGCGAACACCGGGGAGCTGTTTTTT
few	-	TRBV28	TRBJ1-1	CASRPVGGITEAFF	TGTGCCAGCCGCCCGGTCGGGGGAATCACTGAAGCTTTCTTT
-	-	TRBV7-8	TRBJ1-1	CASSKGGKKAFF	TGTGCCAGCAGCAAAGGGGGAAAGAAGGCTTTCTTT
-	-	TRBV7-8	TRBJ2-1	CASSGSGNEQFF	TGTGCCAGCAGCGGATCCGGGAATGAGCAGTTCTTC
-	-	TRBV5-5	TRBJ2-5	CASSLDSLIQETQYF	TGTGCCAGCAGCCTGGACAGCCTCATACAAGAGACCCAGTACTTC
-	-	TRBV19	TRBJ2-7	CASSIGSGDNYEQYF	TGTGCCAGTAGTATTGGGTCAGGGGATAACTACGAGCAGTACTTC
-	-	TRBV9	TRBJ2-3	CASSSTLATTDTQYF	TGTGCCAGCAGCTCCACTCTAGCTACGACAGATACGCAGTATTTT
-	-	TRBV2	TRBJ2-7	CASRASYEQYF	TGTGCCAGCAGGGCATCCTACGAGCAGTACTTC